The clone carrying this T cell receptor beta chain was observed a handful of times. Its target is unknown. Germline V gene data show CDR1 as MNHNS and CDR2 as SASEGT. Trimming took 1 base from V and 5 from J, leaving 8 bases between them. CDR3 length: 13 residues. The sample is drawn from a study of CD8 T cells in ankylosing spondylitis. General study results and limits: Peripheral blood held disease-linked clones only at relatively low frequency, and these were CD8+. Some motif variants were previously reported in reactive arthritis synovial fluid and blood. In ankylosing spondylitis blood, a motif of seven or eight highly homologous TCR beta variants appeared characteristic.

Scientists made TCR beta libraries using quantitative 5'-RACE with molecular barcodes. TCRdb recomputed calls from the 5' RACE reads with MiXCR, one row per CDR3 protein. In the table there are just under 550,000 distinct CDR3 sequences, roughly 13% of which are singletons. The sample taken for sequencing was blood, either unsorted or a sorted T cell fraction (not recorded which). The receptor comes from a male donor with ankylosing spondylitis. J is TRBJ2-5 and V is TRBV6-1; D not certain. The CDR3 bases are TGTGCCAGCAGTGAAGTATTTGGGGAGACCCAGTACTTC. Its translation: CASSEVFGETQYF.